What follows are 32 T cell receptor beta chains derived from one specimen sequenced in a study of blood T cell repertoires in COVID-19. Profiling relied on immunoSEQ multiplex PCR, and the TCRdb table lists in-frame clones only, not all of them. Altogether 390,000 or so clones are present, approximately 87% being singletons, with the ten largest covering less than 11%. The sample comprised peripheral blood. The receptor source for this set is a woman aged 30 to 39 with COVID-19, enrolled during active disease.

The gene calls are TRBV6-5 and TRBJ2-1; TRBD1 might be the D (6 bases). Trimming pared 6 bases from V and 4 bases from J, leaving 16 bases between. The length of the CDR3 is 15 residues. Germline V gene sequence: CDR1 MNHEY, CDR2 SVGAGI. CDR3 sequence (DNA): TGTGCCAGCAGCAATGTTGGGGACACTTACAATGAGCAGTTCTTC. Protein product: CASSNVGDTYNEQFF.

This chain connects TRBV2 to TRBJ2-7; perhaps TRBD2 as D (5 bases). The CDR3 spans 12 residues. The germline V gene encodes CDR1 SNHLY and CDR2 FYNNEI. V lost 7 bases and J 4 bases, leaving 11 bases between the germline ends. The CDR3 bases are TGTGCCAGCACCTCTTGGGAGTACGAGCAGTACTTC. Amino acid sequence: CASTSWEYEQYF. Full variable domain (remainder filled in from reference TRBV2 and TRBJ2-7): EPEVTQTPSHQVTQMGQEVILRCVPISNHLYFYWYRQILGQKVEFLVSFYNNEISEKSEIFDDQFSVERPDGSNFTLKIRSTKLEDSAMYFCASTSWEYEQYFGPGTRLTVT.

Concerning this clone itself: The same CDR3 arises from other DNA sequences in this sample as well. The chain couples TRBV2 to TRBJ2-2; 9 bases line up with TRBD1. The CDR3 loop spans 16 amino acids. CDR1 and CDR2 from the germline V gene are SNHLY and FYNNEI. Trimming at V came to 4 bases and at J to 3 bases, leaving 6 bases not matched to a gene. The DNA of the CDR3 is TGTGCCAGCAGTGCCGGGACAGGGATGTACACCGGGGAGCTGTTTTTT. It encodes CASSAGTGMYTGELFF.

This chain joins TRBV2 and TRBJ1-4; D ambiguous. The CDR3 extends over 14 amino acids. Deletions cut 7 bases from V and 0 bases from J, with 9 bases between. Germline V gene lookup returns CDR1 SNHLY and CDR2 FYNNEI. The CDR3 bases are TGTGCCAGCACCCGGGGTGCAACTAATGAAAAACTGTTTTTT. Translation: CASTRGATNEKLFF.

J is TRBJ1-5 and V is TRBV7-9, with D maybe TRBD1 (6 bases). This CDR3 region has 15 residues. CDR1 and CDR2 from the germline V gene are SEHNR and FQNEAQ (reference sequence). V lost 4 bases to trimming and J lost 4 bases, with 14 bases between them. CDR3 nucleotides: TGTGCCAGCAGCTCTTCGGACAGACTGAATCAGCCCCAGCATTTT. Translated: CASSSSDRLNQPQHF.

This rearrangement joins TRBV7-9 to TRBJ2-2; tentatively, D is TRBD2 (6 bases). The CDR3 has 16 amino acids. The germline CDR1 and CDR2 sequences are SEHNR and FQNEAQ (reference sequence). Trimming left V 3 bases short and J 2 bases short, with 13 bases between. CDR3 sequence reads: CASSFEVSGNTGELFF. The CDR3 DNA reads TGTGCCAGCAGCTTTGAGGTTAGCGGAAACACCGGGGAGCTGTTTTTT.

In its sample, this clone was seen once. The chain has TRBV9 and TRBJ2-1, with 13 bases matching TRBD2. From germline, CDR1 is SGDLS and CDR2 YYNGEE. Trimming removed 6 bases from V and 7 bases from J; junction bases left unmatched: 13. This CDR3 has 17 residues. The CDR3 DNA sequence: TGTGCCAGCACCCACCCCAGGGGGACTAGCGGGGTAAATGAGCAGTTCTTC. Translated: CASTHPRGTSGVNEQFF.

The chain employs TRBV28 and TRBJ2-7; 8 nucleotides align to TRBD2. The junction had 1 base not matched to a gene; V was cut back by 3 bases and J by 0 bases. Germline V gene sequence: CDR1 MDHEN, CDR2 SYDVKM. The CDR3 spans 14 residues. CDR3 loop: CASSLRGASYEQYF. In DNA, the CDR3 is TGTGCCAGCAGTTTGCGGGGGGCCTCCTACGAGCAGTACTTC.

The rearrangement links TRBV4-1 to TRBJ2-7, with D unresolved. The germline V and J ends were trimmed by 1 base and 4 bases, with 14 bases remaining between them. Germline V gene data show CDR1 as MGHRA and CDR2 as YSYEKL. The CDR3 consists of 15 residues. The CDR3 sequence is CASSQVPSNGYEQYF. As DNA, the CDR3 is TGCGCCAGCAGCCAAGTCCCCAGCAACGGGTACGAGCAGTACTTC.

This clone appeared a few times. The chain couples TRBV6-5 to TRBJ1-1; 7 bases agree with TRBD1. The V segment lost 6 bases and the J segment 8 bases; nucleotides outside the gene matches: 9. Looked up from germline, CDR1 is MNHEY and CDR2 is SVGAGI. CDR3 length: 13 amino acids. In DNA form, the CDR3 reads TGTGCCAGCAGCCTCGGGACAGCAAACGAAGCTTTCTTT. Translated: CASSLGTANEAFF.

This sequence joins TRBV6-5 and TRBJ1-1, with D possibly TRBD1 on 6 matching bases. V lost 4 bases and J lost 3, with 12 bases in between. The CDR3 totals 14 residues. Germline CDR1 and CDR2: MNHEY and SVGAGI. CDR3 in amino acids: CASSSGRGHTEAFF. The DNA of the CDR3 is TGTGCCAGCAGTTCAGGCAGGGGACACACTGAAGCTTTCTTT.

The chain combines TRBV19 with TRBJ1-5, with D unclear. The CDR3 totals 15 residues. V lost 3 bases, J lost 5 bases, and 14 bases lay in between. Germline V lookup: CDR1 LNHDA, CDR2 SQIVND (reference sequence). CDR3 DNA sequence: TGTGCCAGTAGTATTGAGGAGGGTCGGGATCAGCCCCAGCATTTT. It encodes CASSIEEGRDQPQHF.

CDR3 in amino acids: CAWTLGGNQPQHF. CDR3 bases: TGTGCCTGGACGTTGGGGGGGAATCAGCCCCAGCATTTT. The rearrangement joins TRBV30 to TRBJ1-5, with D tentatively TRBD1 (5 bases). There are 13 residues in the CDR3. Trimming removed 4 bases at V and 4 bases at J, with 11 bases between. CDR1 and CDR2 from the germline V gene are GTSNPN and SVGIG (reference sequence).

V is TRBV2 and J is TRBJ2-2, with D tentatively TRBD2 (6 bases). The germline gives CDR1 SNHLY, CDR2 FYNNEI. This CDR3 region has 15 residues. V lost 6 bases, J lost 5 bases, and 16 bases lay in between. CDR3 sequence reads: CASRVRASGTGELFF. The CDR3 DNA reads TGTGCCAGCAGGGTCCGGGCCAGCGGGACCGGGGAGCTGTTTTTT.

V and J are TRBV4-1 and TRBJ2-7, with D perhaps matching TRBD2 (6 bases). Per germline, CDR1 MGHRA and CDR2 YSYEKL. The V gene lost 1 base and the J gene lost 0 bases, with 10 bases spanning the gap. CDR3 length equals 15 residues. CDR3 protein: CASSQGGVASYEQYF. As DNA, the CDR3 is TGCGCCAGCAGCCAAGGGGGGGTTGCCTCCTACGAGCAGTACTTC.

In its sample, this clone was seen once. The rearrangement uses TRBV28 and TRBJ2-7; D may be TRBD1 (8 bases). Per the germline V gene, CDR1 is MDHEN and CDR2 is SYDVKM. The V end lost 6 bases, the J end lost 5 bases, and 20 bases lay between the germline ends. This CDR3 has 15 amino acids. The CDR3 coding sequence is TGTGCCAGCAGGTCAACAGGGGGGGGAATCCACGAGCAGTACTTC. Translated, it gives CASRSTGGGIHEQYF.

The V gene is TRBV5-5, the J gene TRBJ1-5; 8 nucleotides line up with TRBD1. The junction had 12 bases not matched to a gene; V was cut back by 0 bases and J by 4 bases. The germline V gene has CDR1 SGHKS and CDR2 YYEKEE (reference sequence). CDR3 length: 18 amino acids. CDR3 residues: CASSLVGQGLNRNQPQHF. DNA for the CDR3: TGTGCCAGCAGCTTGGTTGGACAGGGCCTTAATAGAAATCAGCCCCAGCATTTT.

The V call is TRBV18, the J call TRBJ2-3; D gene ambiguous. CDR1 KGHSH and CDR2 LQKENI come from the germline V gene. CDR3 length: 14 amino acids. Deletions cut 3 bases from V and 3 bases from J, with 10 bases between. The CDR3 here is CASSPDSRTDTQYF. CDR3 nucleotide sequence: TGTGCCAGCTCACCCGACTCTCGGACAGATACGCAGTATTTT.

The CDR3 loop is CASSPLSGPAYNEQFF. The CDR3 nucleotides read TGTGCCAGCAGTCCCCTAAGCGGGCCGGCCTACAATGAGCAGTTCTTC. This sequence joins TRBV6-6 and TRBJ2-1; weak D call: TRBD2 (6 bases). Trimming cost V 5 bases and J 2 bases, with 16 bases left between them. This CDR3 has 16 amino acids. Germline V CDR1 and CDR2: MNHNY, SVGAGI (reference sequence).

The gene calls are TRBV27 and TRBJ1-4; D unclear. The CDR3 extends over 14 amino acids. Trimming shortened V by 2 bases and J by 8 bases, and 12 bases separated the two germline ends. Germline V gene sequence: CDR1 MNHEY, CDR2 SMNVEV (reference sequence). The CDR3 spells CASSLGRPREKLFF. The CDR3 DNA sequence: TGTGCCAGCAGTTTAGGAAGGCCGCGGGAAAAACTGTTTTTT.

V usage is TRBV9 and J usage is TRBJ1-2, with TRBD1 as a possible D gene (5 bases). The CDR3 length is 15 residues. Per the germline V gene, CDR1 is SGDLS and CDR2 is YYNGEE. With 0 bases removed from V and 0 bases from J, the gap between germline ends came to 9 bases. CDR3 in DNA: TGTGCCAGCAGCGTAGGATGGGGCCCTAACTATGGCTACACCTTC. Translation gives CASSVGWGPNYGYTF.

The rearrangement uses TRBV6-5 and TRBJ1-5; the D gene is possibly TRBD1 (5 bases). The V gene's germline CDR1 is MNHEY and CDR2 SVGAGI. The ends were cut back, 7 bases at V and 3 bases at J, with 10 bases in the middle. This CDR3 spans 13 amino acids. The CDR3, as DNA: TGTGCCAGCACTCAGGGAAACAATCAGCCCCAGCATTTT. It codes for CASTQGNNQPQHF.

In its sample, this clone was seen once. The chain has TRBV5-1 and TRBJ2-1; 8 positions agree with TRBD1. V shed 3 bases and J 5 bases; nucleotides not matched to a gene: 1. From germline, CDR1 is SGHRS and CDR2 YFSETQ. CDR3 size: 13 residues. CDR3 sequence reads: CASSWDRHNEQFF. As DNA, the CDR3 is TGCGCCAGCAGCTGGGACAGGCACAATGAGCAGTTCTTC.

On this clone itself: Mismatch with germline at one junction end may stem from a read error. This chain joins TRBV19 and TRBJ2-5, with 9 positions matching TRBD1. CDR1 LNHDA and CDR2 SQIVND come from the germline V gene (reference sequence). The CDR3 runs 14 residues. The CDR3 spells CASSLGTGKETQYF. The CDR3 coding sequence is TGTGCCAGTAGTCTCGGGACAGGGAAAGAAACCCAGTACTTC.

This clone has a single count. The rearrangement uses TRBV5-6 and TRBJ2-2, with D perhaps TRBD1 (5 bases). CDR3 length: 16 amino acids. The germline CDR1 and CDR2 sequences are SGHDT and YYEEEE. V lost 0 bases and J 3 bases, leaving 12 bases between the germline ends. DNA of the CDR3: TGTGCCAGCAGCTTGGCCGTCAGGGTCGACACCGGGGAGCTGTTTTTT. Residues: CASSLAVRVDTGELFF.

This clone was detected only once. This chain links TRBV15 with TRBJ1-2; 10 bases are a match to TRBD1. The ends lost 1 base at V and 6 bases at J; junction bases unmatched: 5. Germline V gene data show CDR1 as LNHNV and CDR2 as YYDKDF (reference sequence). CDR3 length equals 15 residues. This CDR3 is CATSRALGQGNGYTF. In nucleotides, the CDR3 is TGTGCCACCAGCAGAGCTTTGGGACAGGGGAATGGCTACACCTTC.

This clone was counted once. V is TRBV10-2 and J is TRBJ2-7; weak D call: TRBD2 (5 bases). Per germline, CDR1 WSHSY and CDR2 SAAADI. Deletions cut 7 bases from V and 6 bases from J, with 16 bases between. This CDR3 is built from 13 residues. CDR3 residues: CASTELGYGEQYF. Here the CDR3 DNA reads TGCGCCAGCACCGAACTAGGGTACGGCGAGCAGTACTTC.

The V call is TRBV28, the J call TRBJ1-6, with 7 positions matching TRBD1. The germline V gene encodes CDR1 MDHEN and CDR2 SYDVKM. The CDR3 has 16 residues. V shed 7 bases and J 7 bases; nucleotides not matched to a gene: 13. The CDR3, as DNA: TGTGCCAGCAACCTCCCCTCAGGGGGAAGCAATTCACCCCTCCACTTT. Its translation: CASNLPSGGSNSPLHF.

This sequence joins TRBV2 and TRBJ1-1; no reliable D call. The CDR3 has 14 amino acids. Germline CDR1 SNHLY, CDR2 FYNNEI. Between the trimmed V and J ends, which lost 4 bases and 1 base, there was a span of 10 bases. The CDR3 DNA follows: TGTGCCAGCAGTGTAATTTACGGGAACACTGAAGCTTTCTTT. This translates into CASSVIYGNTEAFF.

The chain is built from TRBV29-1 and TRBJ2-1, with TRBD2 matching over 9 bases. V dropped 5 bases and J dropped 5; count of bases not matched to a gene: 7. Germline V gives CDR1 SQVTM, CDR2 ANQGSEA. CDR3 length equals 14 residues. CDR3 nucleotides: TGCAGCGTTAAGACTAGCGGAGGCAACAATGAGCAGTTCTTC. Translation: CSVKTSGGNNEQFF.

The rearrangement links TRBV19 to TRBJ1-6; 7 bases map to TRBD1. Trimming removed 3 bases from V and 9 bases from J; junction bases left unmatched: 8. The CDR3 length is 15 residues. CDR1 and CDR2 (germline): LNHDA, SQIVND (reference sequence). As DNA, the CDR3 is TGTGCCAGTAGTATGGGGACAGCCGATTTTTCACCCCTCCACTTT. This translates into CASSMGTADFSPLHF.

The chain uses TRBV25-1 and TRBJ2-3; unclear D gene. The germline CDR1 and CDR2 sequences are MGHDK and SYGVNS. V dropped 5 bases and J dropped 2 bases, with 8 bases sitting between them. The CDR3 loop spans 13 amino acids. The CDR3 loop is CASSYIITDTQYF. The CDR3 DNA reads as TGTGCCAGCAGTTATATTATCACAGATACGCAGTATTTT.